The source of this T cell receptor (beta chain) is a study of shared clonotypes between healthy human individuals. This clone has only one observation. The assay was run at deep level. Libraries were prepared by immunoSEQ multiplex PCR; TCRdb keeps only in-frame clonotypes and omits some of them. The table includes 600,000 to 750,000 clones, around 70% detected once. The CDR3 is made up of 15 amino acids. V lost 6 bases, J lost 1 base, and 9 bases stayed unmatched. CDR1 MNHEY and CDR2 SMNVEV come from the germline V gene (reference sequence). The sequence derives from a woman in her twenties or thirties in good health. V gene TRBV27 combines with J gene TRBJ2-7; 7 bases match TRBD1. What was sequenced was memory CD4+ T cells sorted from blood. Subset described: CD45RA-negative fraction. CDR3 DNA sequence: TGTGCCAGCAGGCCCCCGACAGGGCGGTCCTACGAGCAGTACTTC. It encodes CASRPPTGRSYEQYF.